Here is one T cell receptor (beta chain) with its context. The specificity of this receptor is unknown. It has no much larger one-base neighbor in the sample; base qualities were not kept. Library preparation was by the immunoSEQ multiplex PCR assay. For the multiplex PCR, a mixture combining 60 forward primers for TCR Vbeta segments and 13 reverse primers for TCR Jbeta segments was used. The CDR3 region of rearranged TCR beta genes was amplified from genomic DNA by a multiplex PCR assay. The amplified TCR beta libraries were sequenced on the Illumina HiSeq System as 87-base-pair reads. The original methods were these. A later analysis counted about 80 million unique TCR beta chains across the roughly 700 repertoires, and 10 million to 11 million of these chains were shared by at least two donors. To remove PCR and sequencing errors, raw reads were error-corrected and collapsed into unique sequences using a nearest-neighbor algorithm that merged closely related sequences. V, D and J gene segments were assigned by aligning CDR3 sequences to IMGT reference sequences. For a sequence to be retained, a match of at least six nucleotides was required to both a V gene segment and a J gene segment. Rearrangements were classified as productive when the CDR3 lacked stop codons and remained in frame with V and J, and all other rearrangements were classified as non-productive. CDR3 was defined according to IMGT convention as the region running from the second conserved V-encoded cysteine to the conserved J-encoded phenylalanine. The earlier analysis of about 560 of the donors excluded any sequence lacking an unambiguous match to a single V gene segment. An earlier analysis of a few hundred of the donors called V segments functional above 56.7% productive rearrangements and segregating when the between-donor standard deviation exceeded 5%. A statistical classification framework was built for diagnosing cytomegalovirus status from the catalog of TCR beta chain sequences. In a later analysis, TCR nucleotide sequences were compared against IMGT/GENE-DB human TR gene sequences so that V and J genes could be assigned. Using the TCRdist pipeline, a later analysis assigned CDR3 sequences along with most-parsimonious VDJ recombination scenarios. In a later analysis, every TCR beta chain was defined by the combination of its CDR3 amino acid sequence and its V-gene family, and reads without a unique V-gene family were dropped. To address suspected cross-contamination and a sequencing artifact, a later analysis removed around 590 highly shared, low-generation-probability nucleotide sequences. A later analysis calculated a clonal expansion index for each public chain from normalized within-repertoire ranks of inferred template counts. Generation probabilities in a later analysis came from a VDJ recombination model fitted to out-of-frame rearrangements, and those results were checked against IGoR. In a later analysis, hypergeometric tests were used to score TCR-TCR, TCR-HLA and TCR-CMV co-occurrence, with a repertoire-size bias correction applied to TCR pairs. False discovery rates were estimated in a later analysis by permuting HLA or CMV assignments 20 times. In a later analysis, co-occurring TCRs were grouped using DBSCAN, with TCRdist sequence similarity added in when clustering inside HLA-allele-positive subsets. Repertoires with fewer than 30,000 or more than 120,000 public chains, plus five repertoires with anomalous nucleotide sharing, were excluded from co-occurrence clustering. This is the immuneACCESS table as TCRdb keeps it, with only in-frame sequences that have V and J called. A part of the clones is gone; compared with another copy, unresolved V genes explain less than half, and the rest is unexplained. V, J and clone size are those of that table, while D and trimming were read from the DNA. The sample table holds fewer than 200,000 clones, of which about 90% were seen once. The ten largest clones capture around 0.21% of the sample.

This specimen belongs to a study of cytomegalovirus exposure and HLA in healthy donors (dated by TCRdb to the late 2010s). Regarding the study in general: An earlier analysis of 587 of the donors reported around 280 Gb of sequence data and 117 million unique TCR beta sequences obtained from 180 million or so T cells. Roughly 300 gigabases of sequencing data and around 90 million unique TCR sequences made up an early release that covered 640 HLA-typed donors. Of the 300 to 500 genotyped donors, 65% to 90% were placed in the genetic ancestry cluster associated with self-reported Caucasian donors. The study was designed to test whether signatures of past pathogen exposure could be identified by cataloging public T cell receptors. The study profiled the T cell repertoires of some 610 subjects by immunosequencing and related them to cytomegalovirus serostatus. Besides the first cohort of roughly 660 subjects, a separate validation cohort made up of around 120 different subjects was used. To predict cytomegalovirus infection status, the study brought together high-throughput TCR immunosequencing, statistical association of individual TCRs with disease status, and machine learning. A later analysis re-analyzed previously published TCR beta repertoires from 666 donors and added high-resolution HLA genotyping to study TCR occurrence patterns. Rather than using new phenotypic data, the later analysis identified candidate immune exposures from TCR beta sequences and from how often those sequences occurred across donors. An earlier analysis of more than 450 of the donors used high-throughput TCR beta sequencing to judge whether each TCR beta V gene segment behaved as functional or pseudogenic. Donor age, sex, ethnicity and CMV serostatus were compiled together with the repertoire data. In a later genetic analysis, genome-wide SNP genotypes for 398 of the 666 donors were used, and that subset was treated as a discovery cohort. All discovery cohort repertoires had been generated using a single sequencing platform. HLA typing covered class I and class II loci at four-digit resolution. The number of typed donors differed by locus: about 629-630 for A, B, C, DRB1 and DQB1; approximately 530 for DQA1; fewer than 610 for DPA1; and roughly 490 for DPB1. Because of strong linkage in the cohort, five DR-DQ haplotypes were treated as single units for association and clustering. Among about 360 genotyped donors of the cohort, an average of around 240,000 unique TCR beta nucleotide sequences were sequenced per donor, roughly 18% of them non-productive.

The cohort comprised around 690 healthy bone marrow donors. All cohort members were sampled while nominally healthy, although unrecorded immune exposures were likely present. The donor was CMV seronegative and was included in the group of 352 seronegative cohort members. Every donor gave a peripheral blood sample, and the peripheral blood mononuclear cells from that sample were used for TCR beta sequencing. The Qiagen DNeasy Blood Extraction Kit was used to extract genomic DNA from the blood cell samples. On the study overall, not on this receptor specifically: The only immune exposure information available for the cohort was CMV serostatus. Most TCR sequences were observed very rarely across donors, whereas some public TCRs were present in many individuals. Correlated functional status among segregating V segments might be attributable to linkage disequilibrium, but an unknown experimental factor could not be ruled out. HLA typing was unavailable for some donors at each locus, so association tests used only the typed subset. A later analysis found that most CMV-associated TCR beta chains appeared HLA-restricted, with HLA associations seemingly driven largely by CMV exposure. In an earlier analysis of 587 of the donors, most TCR beta V segments appeared in productive rearrangements about 87% or about 30% of the time, broadly matching IMGT annotations. Compared with equally common non-associated chains, HLA-associated TCR beta chains in a later analysis were more clonally expanded and had lower generation probabilities. According to a later analysis, parvovirus B19, influenza, CMV and Epstein-Barr virus appeared linked to several top co-occurrence clusters. Some IMGT-functional V segments, including TRBV6-2 and TRBV6-3, could not be distinguished by the 87-base-pair reads and were therefore excluded. The study listed around 160 TCR beta chains as associated with cytomegalovirus. In vitro tests confirmed that three of the cytomegalovirus-associated TCR beta chains recognize cytomegalovirus antigens. In a later genetic analysis, fewer N-insertions in productive TCRs were reported among donors in an Asian-associated ancestry cluster than the approximately 670-donor mean. In this cohort, only TCR beta chains were sequenced, and detectable features were limited by the absence of alpha or paired-chain data. An association between a missense DCLRE1C variant and V-gene and J-gene trimming of TCR beta chains was found in a later genetic analysis and replicated in an independent cohort. The classifier was reported to diagnose cytomegalovirus status with high specificity and sensitivity in both the original cohort and the validation cohort. A further reported finding was that TCR beta sequences accurately predicted the HLA-A and HLA-B alleles for most subjects in the first cohort. According to a later analysis, TCR association rates differed among HLA loci, with DRB1 alleles showing the most associated TCRs and HLA-C alleles showing the fewest. Seventeen rarely observed V segments, including chromosome 9 orphons, were excluded from the earlier analysis of about 610 of the donors because counts were too low. Presence/absence analyses assumed roughly uniform sequencing depth across donors, an assumption that may not hold. The sequencing pipeline was judged likely to have produced a cluster of highly shared sequence variants as a technical artifact. Assigning TCR associations to individual alleles was difficult when HLA alleles, especially DR and DQ, strongly co-occurred. The authors suggested that the approach could potentially be extended to other disease states and immunological phenotypes. Specific HLA alleles were associated with roughly 17,000 TCR beta sequences at a false discovery rate of 0.05 in a later analysis.

From a lookup of the germline V gene (reference sequence), CDR1 and CDR2 are SGHNT and YYREEE. The CDR3 goes from the cysteine to the phenylalanine over 18 residues. The only DNA kept is the CDR3, 54 bases in frame from the first base. At the junction V is shortened by 5 bases and J by 4 bases; bases outside the gene matches: 11. The receptor comes from a girl in the first two years of life in good health and CMV-seronegative. Source material: PBMCs. The chain employs TRBV5-4 and TRBJ2-5; the junction holds 16 bases that match TRBD2. The nucleotide sequence reads as follows: TGTGCCAGCAGAGCCGGGACTAGCGGGGGGGCGGGCCTAGAGACCCAGTACTTC. Translation gives CASRAGTSGGAGLETQYF.